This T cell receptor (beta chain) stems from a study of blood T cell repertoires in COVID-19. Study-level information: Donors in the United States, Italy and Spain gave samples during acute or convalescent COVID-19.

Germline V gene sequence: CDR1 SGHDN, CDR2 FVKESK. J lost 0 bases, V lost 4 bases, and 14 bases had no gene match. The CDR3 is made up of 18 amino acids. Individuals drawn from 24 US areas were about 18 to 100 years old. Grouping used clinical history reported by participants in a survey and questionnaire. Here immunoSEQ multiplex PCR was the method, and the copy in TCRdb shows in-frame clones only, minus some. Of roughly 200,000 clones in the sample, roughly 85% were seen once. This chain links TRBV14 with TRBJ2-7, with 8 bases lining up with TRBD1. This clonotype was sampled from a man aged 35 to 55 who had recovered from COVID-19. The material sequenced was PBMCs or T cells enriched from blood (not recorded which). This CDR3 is CASSPPGGTGLSSYEQYF. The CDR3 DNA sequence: TGTGCCAGCAGCCCCCCCGGAGGGACAGGTCTAAGCTCCTACGAGCAGTACTTC. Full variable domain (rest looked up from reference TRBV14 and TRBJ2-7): EAGVTQFPSHSVIEKGQTVTLRCDPISGHDNLYWYRRVMGKEIKFLLHFVKESKQDESGMPNNRFLAERTGGTYSTLKVQPAELEDSGVYFCASSPPGGTGLSSYEQYFGPGTRLTVT.